These 30 T cell receptor beta chains were all obtained from the same sample, sequenced in a study of chronic HIV infection and antiretroviral therapy. TCRdb reprocessed the 5' RACE reads via MiXCR and lists one record per CDR3 protein. This table has around 30,000 distinct CDR3 sequences, roughly 9.1% appearing once. The sequenced sample was peripheral blood. These receptors came from an adult who had HIV and had not received antiretroviral therapy, or was an uninfected healthy control (not recorded which).

This clonotype occurred many times. This rearrangement joins TRBV7-2 to TRBJ2-1, with D maybe TRBD2 (5 bases). V lost 5 bases and J 0 bases, leaving 14 bases between the germline ends. Germline V gene data show CDR1 as SGHTA and CDR2 as FQGNSA. The CDR3 covers 16 residues. In DNA, the CDR3 is TGTGCCAGCAGCCCCTTCAGCGGCAACTCCTACAATGAGCAGTTCTTC. It translates to CASSPFSGNSYNEQFF.

This clonotype was seen repeatedly, ten times or more. The chain has TRBV7-9 and TRBJ2-1; a possible D gene is TRBD1 (6 bases). The CDR3 has 15 amino acids. The V and J ends lost 2 bases and 1 base respectively, with 9 bases between them. Germline V lookup: CDR1 SEHNR, CDR2 FQNEAQ (reference sequence). The DNA for the CDR3 is TGTGCCAGCAGCTTATTACAGGGATCCTACAATGAGCAGTTCTTC. Its translation: CASSLLQGSYNEQFF.

This clonotype was seen more than once but under ten times. The CDR3 nucleotides read TGTGCCAGCTCCCCCGTTGGGAACACTGAAGCTTTCTTT. Translated: CASSPVGNTEAFF. The chain combines TRBV18 with TRBJ1-1; no clear D gene. The CDR3 has 13 amino acids. V was clipped by 6 bases and J by 1 base, with 9 bases between them. Germline loops: CDR1 KGHSH, CDR2 LQKENI.

The J gene is TRBJ1-5, the V gene TRBV5-1, with D possibly matching TRBD1 (5 bases). This CDR3 spans 14 amino acids. The ends were cut back, 4 bases at V and 0 bases at J, with 8 bases in the middle. Germline CDR1 and CDR2: SGHRS and YFSETQ. DNA for the CDR3: TGCGCCAGCAGCCCGGACACTAGCAATCAGCCCCAGCATTTT. Its protein is CASSPDTSNQPQHF.

This clonotype has more than one count but fewer than ten. This chain joins TRBV15 and TRBJ1-1; possible D gene TRBD1, 6 bases. Per germline, CDR1 LNHNV and CDR2 YYDKDF (reference sequence). V lost 1 base to trimming and J lost 10 bases, with 16 bases between them. CDR3 length equals 14 residues. DNA of the CDR3: TGTGCCACCAGCAGAGTGGGCCCACAGGGAAGAGCTTTCTTT. Its translation is CATSRVGPQGRAFF. The variable domain in full, completed from reference TRBV15 and TRBJ1-1, reads DAMVIQNPRYQVTQFGKPVTLSCSQTLNHNVMYWYQQKSSQAPKLLFHYYDKDFNNEADTPDNFQSRRPNTSFCFLDIRSPGLGDTAMYLCATSRVGPQGRAFFGQGTRLTVV.

This clonotype was counted ten times or more. This chain uses TRBV7-2 with TRBJ1-2; D call uncertain. Germline V gene sequence: CDR1 SGHTA, CDR2 FQGNSA. The V end was cut by 4 bases, the J end by 8 bases, with 11 bases between. The CDR3 totals 12 residues. The CDR3 is CASSSVPVGYTF. CDR3 bases: TGTGCCAGCAGCTCCGTCCCCGTAGGCTACACCTTC.

With regard to this clonotype: Since a much larger clone is just one base distant, this may be a read error. The chain recombines TRBV12-3 or TRBV12-4 with TRBJ2-1; D is uncertain. This CDR3 spans 14 amino acids. The CDR3 DNA reads TGTGCCAGCAGCGAATCCCTTCAAGACAATGGGCAGTTCTTC. This sequence encodes CASSESLQDNGQFF.

The chain joins TRBV3-1 to TRBJ2-1, with 10 positions matching TRBD2. This CDR3 has 15 residues. The V segment lost 2 bases and the J segment 9 bases; nucleotides outside the gene matches: 7. The V gene's germline CDR1 is LGHDT and CDR2 YNNKEL (reference sequence). The CDR3 region has the DNA TGTGCCAGCAGCCAACAGAGCGGGGGGGGCGGTGAGCAGTTCTTC. This sequence encodes CASSQQSGGGGEQFF.

This chain joins TRBV6-2 or TRBV6-3 and TRBJ2-1, with D perhaps matching TRBD2 (6 bases). Trimming took off 6 bases at V and 0 bases at J, with 12 bases between the two ends. Germline V gives CDR1 MNHEY, CDR2 SVGEGT. The CDR3 has 15 residues. CDR3 loop: CASSPRGSSYNEQFF. The CDR3 region has the DNA TGTGCCAGCAGCCCACGGGGGAGCTCCTACAATGAGCAGTTCTTC.

The rearrangement links TRBV29-1 to TRBJ2-3; 8 bases are a match to TRBD1. The CDR3 is made up of 13 amino acids. V was clipped by 7 bases and J by 4 bases; unmatched bases: 7. Germline lookup yields CDR1 SQVTM and CDR2 ANQGSEA. CDR3 protein: CSASRGRADTQYF. The CDR3 coding sequence is TGCAGCGCTTCCAGGGGGCGGGCAGATACGCAGTATTTT.

This clonotype was recorded a few times. The chain is built from TRBV7-2 and TRBJ2-5; the D is unclear. Looked up from germline, CDR1 is SGHTA and CDR2 is FQGNSA. The V end was cut by 5 bases, the J end by 5 bases, with 9 bases between. The CDR3 extends over 12 amino acids. CDR3 nucleotides: TGTGCCAGCAGCCGCGCATTGGAGACCCAGTACTTC. It is translated as CASSRALETQYF.

V is TRBV7-6 and J is TRBJ2-4; D gene uncertain. V was trimmed by 2 bases and J by 6 bases, leaving 11 bases between them. The CDR3 totals 14 residues. CDR1 is SGHVS and CDR2 is FNYEAQ in the germline V gene. CDR3 DNA sequence: TGTGCCAGCAGCTTAAATTCCGGTCCAAACATTCAGTACTTC. This gives the protein CASSLNSGPNIQYF.

This clonotype appeared a few times. The V and J genes are TRBV28 and TRBJ1-3, with D tentatively TRBD1 (5 bases). V was cut by 0 bases and J by 4 bases, with 16 bases left in between. This CDR3 is 17 amino acids long. CDR1 and CDR2 (germline): MDHEN, SYDVKM. The CDR3 reads CASSLWTPPGPGNTIYF. CDR3 DNA: TGTGCCAGCAGTTTATGGACTCCTCCGGGACCCGGAAACACCATATATTTT.

This clonotype was recorded at least ten times. The V and J genes are TRBV6-4 and TRBJ2-2; D call uncertain. Per the germline V gene, CDR1 is MRHNA and CDR2 is SNTAGT. CDR3 length: 15 residues. With 3 bases removed from V and 1 base from J, the gap between germline ends came to 9 bases. The CDR3 sequence is CASSENAGNTGELFF. CDR3 coding DNA: TGTGCCAGCAGTGAGAACGCAGGGAACACCGGGGAGCTGTTTTTT.

The sample holds many counts of this clonotype. This sequence joins TRBV29-1 and TRBJ1-3; D may be TRBD1 (6 bases). The germline CDR1 and CDR2 sequences are SQVTM and ANQGSEA. Trimming took off 6 bases at V and 3 bases at J, with 12 bases between the two ends. The CDR3 runs to 13 residues. The CDR3, as DNA: TGCAGCGTGCAGGGGAAAAGTGGAAACACCATATATTTT. It is translated as CSVQGKSGNTIYF.

The table lists this clonotype with many counts. The chain combines TRBV2 with TRBJ2-3, with 9 bases identical to TRBD2. Germline loops: CDR1 SNHLY, CDR2 FYNNEI. Trimming took 6 bases from V and 0 from J; bases not matched to a gene: 7. This CDR3 spans 16 amino acids. Here the CDR3 reads CASRATSGTSTDTQYF. The CDR3 DNA follows: TGTGCCAGCAGAGCGACTAGCGGAACTAGCACAGATACGCAGTATTTT. The full variable domain, completed using reference TRBV2 and TRBJ2-3, is EPEVTQTPSHQVTQMGQEVILRCVPISNHLYFYWYRQILGQKVEFLVSFYNNEISEKSEIFDDQFSVERPDGSNFTLKIRSTKLEDSAMYFCASRATSGTSTDTQYFGPGTRLTVL.

This clonotype was found many times. The chain is built from TRBV9 and TRBJ1-2, with TRBD1 as a possible D gene (5 bases). Germline CDR1 and CDR2: SGDLS and YYNGEE. V lost 0 bases to trimming and J lost 7 bases, with 16 bases between them. CDR3 length equals 15 residues. CDR3 nucleotides: TGTGCCAGCAGCGTAGGGGACCCTACGGAGATTGGCTACACCTTC. Its protein product is CASSVGDPTEIGYTF.

There are a few counts of this clonotype. This chain links TRBV20-1 with TRBJ2-1, with 10 bases matching TRBD2. The V segment lost 6 bases and the J segment 5 bases; nucleotides outside the gene matches: 4. The CDR3 runs 13 residues. Germline V CDR1 and CDR2: DFQATT, SNEGSKA (reference sequence). The CDR3 region is CSAKTSGHNEQFF. Written as DNA, the CDR3 is TGCAGTGCCAAGACTAGCGGGCACAATGAGCAGTTCTTC.

The rearrangement joins TRBV7-2 to TRBJ1-2, with 7 positions matching TRBD1. CDR1 is SGHTA and CDR2 is FQGNSA in the germline V gene. With V trimmed by 6 bases and J by 8 bases, 9 bases remained unmatched. The CDR3 covers 13 residues. CDR3 amino acids: CASRDDRVQGYTF. The CDR3 bases are TGTGCCAGCAGGGATGACAGGGTGCAGGGCTACACCTTC.

Many counts were recorded for this clonotype. The chain employs TRBV9 and TRBJ2-7; D gene uncertain. Trimming pared 4 bases from V and 2 bases from J, leaving 13 bases between. Germline CDR1 is SGDLS and CDR2 is YYNGEE. The CDR3 consists of 14 residues. The CDR3 is CASSSRAATYEQYF. The CDR3, as DNA: TGTGCCAGCAGCTCAAGGGCCGCTACCTACGAGCAGTACTTC.

The genes are TRBV3-1 and TRBJ1-1; D unresolved. The CDR3 sequence is 14 residues long. Trimming stripped 2 bases from V and 4 bases from J, with 11 bases between. CDR1 and CDR2 (germline): LGHDT, YNNKEL (reference sequence). CDR3 sequence reads: CASSQHGSGTEAFF. The CDR3 DNA is TGTGCCAGCAGCCAACACGGGTCGGGCACTGAAGCTTTCTTT.

The rearrangement links TRBV7-2 to TRBJ1-6; D unclear. The CDR3 has 16 amino acids. Trimming cost V 2 bases and J 7 bases, with 15 bases left between them. Germline CDR1 reads SGHTA; CDR2 reads FQGNSA. The DNA for the CDR3 is TGTGCCAGCAGCTTACGGGAAGCAAAGCTAAATTCACCCCTCCACTTT. Translation gives CASSLREAKLNSPLHF.

This clonotype appeared a few times. This chain links TRBV5-1 with TRBJ2-1, with 7 bases fitting TRBD1. The CDR3 length is 13 residues. Germline trimming cut 2 bases from V and 9 bases from J; bases unmatched to any gene: 5. CDR1 and CDR2 (germline): SGHRS, YFSETQ. The CDR3 loop is CASSFEGAGEQFF. In nucleotides, the CDR3 is TGCGCCAGCAGCTTCGAGGGGGCGGGTGAGCAGTTCTTC.

This clonotype was detected many times. This chain uses TRBV12-5 with TRBJ2-6; D ambiguous. Germline V lookup: CDR1 LGHNT, CDR2 FRNRAP. V lost 2 bases, J lost 4 bases, and 15 bases lay in between. The CDR3 runs 17 residues. The CDR3 bases are TGTGCTAGTGGTTTGTTCGCATTCGGATCCGGGGCCAACGTCCTGACTTTC. Protein product: CASGLFAFGSGANVLTF.

This clonotype was found many times. V and J are TRBV6-2 or TRBV6-3 and TRBJ2-1; D may be TRBD2 (6 bases). CDR1 and CDR2 (germline): MNHEY, SVGEGT. The V and J ends lost 1 base and 0 bases respectively, with 10 bases between them. CDR3 length: 16 amino acids. CDR3 coding DNA: TGTGCCAGCAGTTACTTAGCGGTGAGCTCCTACAATGAGCAGTTCTTC. Its protein is CASSYLAVSSYNEQFF.

This clonotype came up a few times. The chain recombines TRBV29-1 with TRBJ1-5; tentatively, D is TRBD1 (6 bases). This CDR3 region has 13 residues. Germline CDR1 SQVTM, CDR2 ANQGSEA. V lost 7 bases to trimming and J lost 5 bases, with 15 bases between them. The CDR3 sequence: CSGTTGPDQPQHF. In DNA, the CDR3 is TGCAGCGGGACGACAGGTCCCGATCAGCCCCAGCATTTT.

This clonotype was recorded many times. The chain is built from TRBV9 and TRBJ1-2, with TRBD1 as a possible D gene (5 bases). Trimming cost V 6 bases and J 1 base, with 7 bases left between them. This CDR3 region has 12 residues. Looked up from germline, CDR1 is SGDLS and CDR2 is YYNGEE. The CDR3 is CASNRLNYGYTF. For the CDR3, the DNA is TGTGCCAGCAACAGGCTTAACTATGGCTACACCTTC.

V gene TRBV7-2 combines with J gene TRBJ2-2; 14 nucleotides match TRBD2. The CDR3 spans 17 residues. CDR1 SGHTA and CDR2 FQGNSA come from the germline V gene. The trim removed 2 bases at V and 7 bases at J, leaving 6 bases unmatched. In nucleotides, the CDR3 is TGTGCCAGCAGCTTACGGACTAGCGGGGGGCCGGGCGGGGAGCTGTTTTTT. This translates into CASSLRTSGGPGGELFF.

The chain links TRBV11-2 to TRBJ1-3, with 8 bases identical to TRBD1. The CDR3 totals 17 residues. The junction had 10 bases not matched to a gene; V was cut back by 6 bases and J by 0 bases. Germline V gives CDR1 SGHAT, CDR2 FQNNGV. The CDR3 region has the DNA TGTGCCAGCAGACAAATCGGACAGGGACCCTCTGGAAACACCATATATTTT. This sequence encodes CASRQIGQGPSGNTIYF.

This clonotype was recorded a few times. The rearrangement uses TRBV29-1 and TRBJ1-2; no firm D call. The CDR3 length is 16 residues. The germline CDR1 and CDR2 sequences are SQVTM and ANQGSEA. V lost 1 base to trimming and J lost 1 base, with 16 bases between them. The CDR3 protein is CSVEALGKNDNYGYTF. DNA of the CDR3: TGCAGCGTTGAAGCGCTGGGGAAAAACGATAACTATGGCTACACCTTC.